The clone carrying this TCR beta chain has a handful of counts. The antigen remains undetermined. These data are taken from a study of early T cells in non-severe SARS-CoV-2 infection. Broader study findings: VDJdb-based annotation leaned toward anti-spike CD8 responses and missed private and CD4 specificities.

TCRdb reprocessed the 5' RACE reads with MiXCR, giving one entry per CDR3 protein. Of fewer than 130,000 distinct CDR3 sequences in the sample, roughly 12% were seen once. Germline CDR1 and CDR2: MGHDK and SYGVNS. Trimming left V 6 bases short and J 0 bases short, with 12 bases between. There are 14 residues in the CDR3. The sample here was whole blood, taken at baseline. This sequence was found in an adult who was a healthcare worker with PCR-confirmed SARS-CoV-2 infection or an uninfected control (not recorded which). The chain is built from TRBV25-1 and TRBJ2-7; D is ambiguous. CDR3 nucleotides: TGTGCCAGCAGACGACACGCTTCCTCCTACGAGCAGTACTTC. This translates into CASRRHASSYEQYF.